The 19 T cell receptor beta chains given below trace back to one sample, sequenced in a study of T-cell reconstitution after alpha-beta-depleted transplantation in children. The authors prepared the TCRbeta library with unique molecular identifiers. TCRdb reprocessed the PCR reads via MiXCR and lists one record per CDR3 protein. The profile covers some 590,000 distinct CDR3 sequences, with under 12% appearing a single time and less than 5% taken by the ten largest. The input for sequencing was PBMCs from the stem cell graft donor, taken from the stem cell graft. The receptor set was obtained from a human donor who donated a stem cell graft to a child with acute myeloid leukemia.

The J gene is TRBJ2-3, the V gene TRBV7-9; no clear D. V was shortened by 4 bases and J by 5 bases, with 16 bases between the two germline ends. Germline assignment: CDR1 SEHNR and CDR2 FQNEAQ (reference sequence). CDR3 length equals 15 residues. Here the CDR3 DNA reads TGTGCCAGCAGCTCCCGAACGCCTACGGGAGATACGCAGTATTTT. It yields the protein CASSSRTPTGDTQYF.

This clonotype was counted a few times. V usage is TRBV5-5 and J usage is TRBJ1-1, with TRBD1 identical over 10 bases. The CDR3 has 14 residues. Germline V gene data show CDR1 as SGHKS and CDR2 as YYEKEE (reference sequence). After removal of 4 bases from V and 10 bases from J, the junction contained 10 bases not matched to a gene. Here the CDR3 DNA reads TGTGCCAGCAGCATAGATGACAGGGGGCGCGGAGCTTTCTTT. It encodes CASSIDDRGRGAFF.

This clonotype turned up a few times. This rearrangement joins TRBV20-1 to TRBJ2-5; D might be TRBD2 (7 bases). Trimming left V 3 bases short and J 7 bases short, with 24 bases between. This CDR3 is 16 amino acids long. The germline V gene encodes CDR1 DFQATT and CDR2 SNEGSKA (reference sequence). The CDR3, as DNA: TGCAGTGCTAGCGAATTTAGCGGGTCCCAAGGGGGGACCCAGTACTTC. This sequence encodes CSASEFSGSQGGTQYF.

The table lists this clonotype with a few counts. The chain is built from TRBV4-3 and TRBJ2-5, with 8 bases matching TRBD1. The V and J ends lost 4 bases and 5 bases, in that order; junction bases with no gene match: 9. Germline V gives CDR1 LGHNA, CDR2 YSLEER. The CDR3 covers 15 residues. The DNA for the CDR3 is TGCGCCAGCAGCCCCCGGCAGGGGGCCTGGGAGACCCAGTACTTC. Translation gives CASSPRQGAWETQYF.

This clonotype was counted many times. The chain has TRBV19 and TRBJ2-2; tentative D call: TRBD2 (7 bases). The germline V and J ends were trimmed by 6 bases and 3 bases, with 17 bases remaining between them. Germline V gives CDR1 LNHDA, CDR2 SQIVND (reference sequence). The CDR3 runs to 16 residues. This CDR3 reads CASSTPTGRDTGELFF. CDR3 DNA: TGTGCCAGTAGCACACCCACAGGGAGGGACACCGGGGAGCTGTTTTTT.

The CDR3 loop reads CSARPRTSGSLSDTQYF. DNA of the CDR3: TGCAGTGCTAGACCTCGGACTAGCGGGAGCTTGTCAGATACGCAGTATTTT. The genes are TRBV20-1 and TRBJ2-3; 13 nucleotides match TRBD2. CDR3 length: 17 residues. Trimming at V came to 2 bases and at J to 4 bases, leaving 9 bases not matched to a gene. Germline CDR1 reads DFQATT; CDR2 reads SNEGSKA (reference sequence).

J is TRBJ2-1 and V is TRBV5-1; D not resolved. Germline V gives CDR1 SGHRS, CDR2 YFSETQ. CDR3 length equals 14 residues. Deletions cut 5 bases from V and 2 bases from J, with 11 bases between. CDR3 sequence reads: CASRRPGAYNEQFF. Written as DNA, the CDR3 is TGCGCCAGCAGACGACCTGGAGCCTACAATGAGCAGTTCTTC. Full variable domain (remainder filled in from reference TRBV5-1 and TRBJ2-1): KAGVTQTPRYLIKTRGQQVTLSCSPISGHRSVSWYQQTPGQGLQFLFEYFSETQRNKGNFPGRFSGRQFSNSRSEMNVSTLELGDSALYLCASRRPGAYNEQFFGPGTRLTVL.

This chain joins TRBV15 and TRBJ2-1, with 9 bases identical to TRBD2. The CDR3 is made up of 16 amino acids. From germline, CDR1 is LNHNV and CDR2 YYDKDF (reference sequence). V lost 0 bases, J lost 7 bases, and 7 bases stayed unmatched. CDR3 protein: CATSRDSFSGGNEQFF. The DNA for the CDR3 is TGTGCCACCAGCAGAGATTCGTTTAGCGGGGGAAATGAGCAGTTCTTC. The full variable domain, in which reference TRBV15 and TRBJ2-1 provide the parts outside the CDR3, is DAMVIQNPRYQVTQFGKPVTLSCSQTLNHNVMYWYQQKSSQAPKLLFHYYDKDFNNEADTPDNFQSRRPNTSFCFLDIRSPGLGDTAMYLCATSRDSFSGGNEQFFGPGTRLTVL.

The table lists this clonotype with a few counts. The CDR3 DNA follows: TGCAGTGCTCCGTCCCCCAAAGACTATGGCTACACCTTC. Amino acid sequence: CSAPSPKDYGYTF. The chain links TRBV20-1 to TRBJ1-2; D gene uncertain. The CDR3 runs 13 residues. In germline, CDR1 is DFQATT, CDR2 SNEGSKA (reference sequence). Trimming took off 5 bases at V and 3 bases at J, with 13 bases between the two ends.

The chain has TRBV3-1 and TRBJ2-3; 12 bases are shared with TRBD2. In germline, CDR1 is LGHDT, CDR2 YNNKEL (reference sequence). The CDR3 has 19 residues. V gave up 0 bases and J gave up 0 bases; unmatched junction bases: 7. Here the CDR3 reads CASSQEGLAGPASTDTQYF. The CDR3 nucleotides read TGTGCCAGCAGCCAAGAGGGACTAGCGGGTCCTGCTAGCACAGATACGCAGTATTTT.

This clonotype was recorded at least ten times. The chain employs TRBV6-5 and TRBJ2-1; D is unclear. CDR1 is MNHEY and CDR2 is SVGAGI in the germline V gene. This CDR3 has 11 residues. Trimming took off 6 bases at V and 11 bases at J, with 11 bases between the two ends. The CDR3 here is CASSHSRKQFF. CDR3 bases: TGTGCCAGCAGCCATAGCAGGAAGCAGTTCTTC.

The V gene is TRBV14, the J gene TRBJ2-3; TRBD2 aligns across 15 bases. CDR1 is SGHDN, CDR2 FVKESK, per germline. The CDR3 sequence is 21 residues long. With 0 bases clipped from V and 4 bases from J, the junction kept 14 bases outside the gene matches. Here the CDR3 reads CASSQDPRTSGRAMLADTQYF. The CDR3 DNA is TGTGCCAGCAGCCAAGACCCCAGGACTAGCGGGAGGGCCATGCTCGCAGATACGCAGTATTTT.

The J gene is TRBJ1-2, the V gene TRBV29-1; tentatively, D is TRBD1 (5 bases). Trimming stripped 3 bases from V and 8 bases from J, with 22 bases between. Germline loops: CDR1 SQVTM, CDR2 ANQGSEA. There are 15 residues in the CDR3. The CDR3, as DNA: TGCAGCGTTGACGCAAGTACCGGGACGGAGGTCGGCTACACCTTC. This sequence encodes CSVDASTGTEVGYTF.

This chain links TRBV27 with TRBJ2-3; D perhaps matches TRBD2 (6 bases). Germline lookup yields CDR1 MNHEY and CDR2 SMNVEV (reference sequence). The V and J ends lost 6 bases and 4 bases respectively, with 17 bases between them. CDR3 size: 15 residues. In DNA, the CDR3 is TGTGCCAGCAGCCCCCGGGACTCGTTACCAGATACGCAGTATTTT. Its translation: CASSPRDSLPDTQYF.

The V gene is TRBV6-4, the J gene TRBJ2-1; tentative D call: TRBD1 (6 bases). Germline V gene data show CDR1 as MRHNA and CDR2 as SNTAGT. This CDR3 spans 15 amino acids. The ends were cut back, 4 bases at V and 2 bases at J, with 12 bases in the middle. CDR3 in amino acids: CASSARQAPYNEQFF. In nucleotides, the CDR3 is TGTGCCAGCAGTGCACGACAGGCCCCCTACAATGAGCAGTTCTTC.

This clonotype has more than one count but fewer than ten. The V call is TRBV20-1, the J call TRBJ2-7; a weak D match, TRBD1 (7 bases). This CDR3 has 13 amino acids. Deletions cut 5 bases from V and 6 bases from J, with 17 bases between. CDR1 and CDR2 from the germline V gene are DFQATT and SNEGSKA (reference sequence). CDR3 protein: CSALAAGGLEQYF. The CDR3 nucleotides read TGCAGTGCTTTGGCGGCAGGGGGACTCGAGCAGTACTTC.

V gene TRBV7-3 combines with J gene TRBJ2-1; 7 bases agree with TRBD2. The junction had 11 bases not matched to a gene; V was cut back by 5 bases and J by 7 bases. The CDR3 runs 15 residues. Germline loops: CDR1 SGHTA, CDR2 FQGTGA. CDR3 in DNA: TGTGCCAGCAGCCCTTCGGGCGGGAGTATAAATGAGCAGTTCTTC. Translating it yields CASSPSGGSINEQFF.

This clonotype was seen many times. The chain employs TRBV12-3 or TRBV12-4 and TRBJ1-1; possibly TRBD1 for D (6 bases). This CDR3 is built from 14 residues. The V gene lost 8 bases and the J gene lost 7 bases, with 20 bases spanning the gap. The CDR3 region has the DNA TGTGCCAGCCTCATATGGGGGCACCTGAATGAAGCTTTCTTT. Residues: CASLIWGHLNEAFF.

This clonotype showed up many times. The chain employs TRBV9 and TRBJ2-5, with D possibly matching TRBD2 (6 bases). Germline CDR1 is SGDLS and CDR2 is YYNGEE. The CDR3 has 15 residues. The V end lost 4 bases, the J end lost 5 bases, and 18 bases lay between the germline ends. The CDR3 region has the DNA TGTGCCAGCAGCCCAGATGGGAGGAGTGGGGAGACCCAGTACTTC. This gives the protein CASSPDGRSGETQYF.